Sequencing of this T cell receptor (beta chain) was carried out in a study of shared clonotypes between healthy human individuals. Donation came from healthy HIV-negative adults that had no recent acute infections or vaccinations. Points from the study as a whole: Clonotypes which were not shared had lower generation probabilities than clonotypes that all four donors shared. Tissue TCR repertoires likely differ from these blood-only repertoires.

CDR3 length equals 15 residues. The V gene's germline CDR1 is PRHDT and CDR2 FYEKMQ (reference sequence). Assay execution proceeded at the deep level. Data came from immunoSEQ multiplex PCR; TCRdb stores just in-frame clones and leaves some out. Of over 1.4 million clones listed, roughly 96% were seen once; the top ten hold about 1.2%. Remarks on this clone: What it recognizes is unknown. Relative to the germline gene, one junction end is altered; a read error may explain this.

This chain uses TRBV13 with TRBJ2-3; 8 bases match TRBD2. The sample comprised naive CD4+ T cells sorted from blood. Subset noted: CD45RA+ positively selected. The sequence was obtained from a man aged 25 to 40 in good health. CDR3 nucleotides: TGTGTCAGCAGCTTAGTTCCAGCGGGAGCGGATACGCAGTATTTT. Protein sequence: CVSSLVPAGADTQYF.